The 4 T cell receptor beta chains in this list originate from one sample, sequenced in a study of regulatory T cells in long-lasting Graves disease. In building TCR beta libraries, iRepertoire HTBI primers were used together with Arm-PCR of CDR3 regions. MiXCR was run by TCRdb on the multiplex PCR reads, yielding one entry per CDR3 protein. The table has around 250,000 distinct CDR3 sequences, just over 20% seen once; the top ten hold approximately 15%. As for time point: newly diagnosed GD, antithyroid drugs for less than 3 months. Generation of the TCR library employed RNA extracted from PBMCs. The sequencing used peripheral blood mononuclear cells (PBMCs), collected at new diagnosis, from a patient treated with antithyroid drugs. These TCRs come from a female donor with Graves disease.

The sample holds one count of this clonotype. The chain couples TRBV20-1 to TRBJ1-5; 9 bases are a match to TRBD1. V lost 0 bases, J lost 5 bases, and 5 bases stayed unmatched. Germline V CDR1 and CDR2: DFQATT, SNEGSKA (reference sequence). The CDR3 length is 15 residues. The DNA for the CDR3 is TGCAGTGCTAGAGACCCCGGACAGGGGCATCAGCCCCAGCATTTT. Amino acids: CSARDPGQGHQPQHF.

This clonotype was observed at least ten times. This sequence joins TRBV20-1 and TRBJ2-7; 9 positions agree with TRBD2. From germline, CDR1 is DFQATT and CDR2 SNEGSKA (reference sequence). After removal of 0 bases from V and 2 bases from J, the junction contained 5 bases not matched to a gene. The CDR3 length is 15 residues. CDR3 region: CSARDLGLAPYEQYF. CDR3 nucleotide sequence: TGCAGTGCTAGAGATCTCGGACTAGCGCCCTACGAGCAGTACTTC.

The chain has TRBV7-3 and TRBJ2-5; no clear D. There are 15 residues in the CDR3. CDR1 and CDR2 from the germline V gene are SGHTA and FQGTGA. V dropped 2 bases and J dropped 2 bases, with 12 bases sitting between them. CDR3: CASSLESRAQETQYF. The CDR3 coding sequence is TGTGCCAGCAGCTTAGAATCTAGGGCTCAAGAGACCCAGTACTTC.

This clonotype was detected ten times or more. The chain uses TRBV12-3 or TRBV12-4 and TRBJ1-2; TRBD1 aligns across 8 bases. The CDR3 spans 13 residues. After removal of 6 bases from V and 6 bases from J, the junction contained 6 bases not matched to a gene. The DNA of the CDR3 is TGTGCCAGCAGCCTACAGGGGGGCGATGGCTACACCTTC. Amino acid sequence: CASSLQGGDGYTF.